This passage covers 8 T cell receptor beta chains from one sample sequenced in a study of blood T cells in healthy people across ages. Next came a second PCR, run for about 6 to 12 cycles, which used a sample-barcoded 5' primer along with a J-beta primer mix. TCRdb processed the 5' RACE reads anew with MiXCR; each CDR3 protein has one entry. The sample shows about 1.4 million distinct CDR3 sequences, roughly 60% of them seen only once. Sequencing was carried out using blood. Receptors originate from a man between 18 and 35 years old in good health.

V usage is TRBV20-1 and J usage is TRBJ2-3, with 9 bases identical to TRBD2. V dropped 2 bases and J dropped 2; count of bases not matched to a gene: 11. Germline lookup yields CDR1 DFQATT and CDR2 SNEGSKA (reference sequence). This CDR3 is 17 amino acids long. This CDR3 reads CSARRVGAGGVTDTQYF. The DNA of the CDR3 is TGCAGTGCTAGACGGGTCGGAGCGGGGGGTGTCACAGATACGCAGTATTTT.

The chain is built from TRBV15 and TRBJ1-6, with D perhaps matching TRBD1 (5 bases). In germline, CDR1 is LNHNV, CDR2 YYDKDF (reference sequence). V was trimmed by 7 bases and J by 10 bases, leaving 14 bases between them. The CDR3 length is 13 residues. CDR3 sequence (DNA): TGTGCCACCACCGACAGTTTCGACTCACCCCTCCACTTT. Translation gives CATTDSFDSPLHF.

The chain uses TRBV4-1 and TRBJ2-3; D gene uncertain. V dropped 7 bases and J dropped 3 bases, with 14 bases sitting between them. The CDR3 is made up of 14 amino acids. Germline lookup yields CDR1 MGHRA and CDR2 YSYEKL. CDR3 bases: TGCGCCAGCACTTCCTCCCCGGATACAGATACGCAGTATTTT. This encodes CASTSSPDTDTQYF.

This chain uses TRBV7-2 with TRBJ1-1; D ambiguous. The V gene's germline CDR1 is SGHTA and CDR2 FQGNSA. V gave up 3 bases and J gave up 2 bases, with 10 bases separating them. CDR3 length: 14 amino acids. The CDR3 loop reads CASSFGYPNTEAFF. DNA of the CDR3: TGTGCCAGCAGCTTCGGGTACCCAAACACTGAAGCTTTCTTT.

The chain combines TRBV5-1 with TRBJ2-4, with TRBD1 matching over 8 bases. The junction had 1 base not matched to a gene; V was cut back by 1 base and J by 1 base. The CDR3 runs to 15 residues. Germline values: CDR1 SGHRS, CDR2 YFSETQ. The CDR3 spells CASSLHRGAKNIQYF. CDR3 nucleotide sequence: TGCGCCAGCAGCTTGCACAGGGGGGCCAAAAACATTCAGTACTTC.

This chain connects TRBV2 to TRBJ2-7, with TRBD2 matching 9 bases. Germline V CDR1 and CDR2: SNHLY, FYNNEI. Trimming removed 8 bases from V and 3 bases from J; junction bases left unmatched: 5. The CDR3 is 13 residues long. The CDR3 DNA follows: TGTGCCAGCTGGACTAGCGAGAGCTACGAGCAGTACTTC. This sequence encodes CASWTSESYEQYF.

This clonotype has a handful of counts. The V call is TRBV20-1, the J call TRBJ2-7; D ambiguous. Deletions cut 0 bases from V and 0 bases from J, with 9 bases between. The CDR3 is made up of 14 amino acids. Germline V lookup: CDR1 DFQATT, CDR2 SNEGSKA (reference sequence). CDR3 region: CSARDGESSYEQYF. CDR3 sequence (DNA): TGCAGTGCTAGAGATGGGGAAAGCTCCTACGAGCAGTACTTC.

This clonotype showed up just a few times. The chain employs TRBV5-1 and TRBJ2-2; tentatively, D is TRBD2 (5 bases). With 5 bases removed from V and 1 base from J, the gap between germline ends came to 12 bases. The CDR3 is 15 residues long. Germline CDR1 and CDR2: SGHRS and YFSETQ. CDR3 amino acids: CASSLVGGNTGELFF. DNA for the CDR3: TGCGCCAGCAGTCTGGTAGGAGGGAACACCGGGGAGCTGTTTTTT.